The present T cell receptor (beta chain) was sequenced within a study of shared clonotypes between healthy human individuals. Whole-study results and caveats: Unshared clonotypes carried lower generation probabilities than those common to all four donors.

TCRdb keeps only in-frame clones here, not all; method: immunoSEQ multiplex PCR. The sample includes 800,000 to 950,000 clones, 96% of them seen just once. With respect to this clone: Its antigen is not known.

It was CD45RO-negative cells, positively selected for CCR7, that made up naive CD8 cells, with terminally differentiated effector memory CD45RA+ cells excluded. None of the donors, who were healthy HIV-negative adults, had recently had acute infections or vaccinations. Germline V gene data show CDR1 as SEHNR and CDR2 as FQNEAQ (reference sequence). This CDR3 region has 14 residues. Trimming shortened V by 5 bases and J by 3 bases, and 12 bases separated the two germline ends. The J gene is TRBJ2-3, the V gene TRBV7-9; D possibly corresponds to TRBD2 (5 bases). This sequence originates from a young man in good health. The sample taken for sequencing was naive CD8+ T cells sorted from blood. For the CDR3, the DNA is TGTGCCAGCAGCGAGGGCCCGGGTACAGATACGCAGTATTTT. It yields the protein CASSEGPGTDTQYF.